This T cell receptor (beta chain) originates from a study of blood T cell repertoires in COVID-19. This clone was seen only once. Profiling relied on immunoSEQ multiplex PCR, and the TCRdb table lists in-frame clones only, not all of them. The table has about 110,000 clones, 80% to 90% seen once. The CDR3 sequence is 13 residues long. With 3 bases removed from V and 2 bases from J, the gap between germline ends came to 7 bases. The germline V gene has CDR1 LNHDA and CDR2 SQIVND (reference sequence). V is TRBV19 and J is TRBJ2-5; D ambiguous. This clonotype was sampled from a man aged 35-49 years with acute or convalescent COVID-19. Source material: peripheral blood. This CDR3 reads CASSIIGQETQYF. The CDR3 region has the DNA TGTGCCAGTAGTATTATCGGTCAAGAGACCCAGTACTTC. The entire variable domain, with the rest obtained from reference TRBV19 and TRBJ2-5, is as follows: DGGITQSPKYLFRKEGQNVTLSCEQNLNHDAMYWYRQDPGQGLRLIYYSQIVNDFQKGDIAEGYSVSREKKESFPLTVTSAQKNPTAFYLCASSIIGQETQYFGPGTRLLVL.